These 23 T cell receptor beta chains originate from one sample sequenced in a study of blood T cells in healthy people across ages. A sample-barcoded 5' primer and a J-beta primer mix were used in a second PCR of roughly 7 to 12 cycles. One entry per CDR3 protein, called by TCRdb with MiXCR from the 5' RACE reads. The sample lists some 890,000 distinct CDR3 sequences, just under 30% occurring once. These data were also reused for a study on T cells of mothers and their children.

Input material: blood. Every receptor here comes from a woman aged 40 to 55 in good health.

This clonotype has a count of ten or more. This chain connects TRBV4-1 to TRBJ2-7; the match to TRBD1 covers 10 bases. CDR3 length equals 19 residues. Germline trimming cut 0 bases from V and 0 bases from J; bases unmatched to any gene: 11. Germline loops: CDR1 MGHRA, CDR2 YSYEKL. CDR3 sequence reads: CASSQDLTGGAWSSYEQYF. DNA for the CDR3: TGCGCCAGCAGCCAAGACCTGACAGGGGGCGCATGGTCCTCCTACGAGCAGTACTTC.

V gene TRBV7-2 combines with J gene TRBJ1-5; D is unresolved. CDR3 length: 14 amino acids. Trimming took 8 bases from V and 3 from J, leaving 14 bases between them. Germline V gene sequence: CDR1 SGHTA, CDR2 FQGNSA. The CDR3 bases are TGTGCCAGCTGCCCAGCGGGCCCCAATCAGCCCCAGCATTTT. Its protein is CASCPAGPNQPQHF.

The CDR3 reads CASNTRGQTNTEAFF. In DNA, the CDR3 is TGTGCCAGCAACACTCGAGGACAAACGAACACTGAAGCTTTCTTT. The V gene is TRBV25-1, the J gene TRBJ1-1, with D maybe TRBD1 (5 bases). Per germline, CDR1 MGHDK and CDR2 SYGVNS. Trimming took 7 bases from V and 1 from J, leaving 16 bases between them. This CDR3 spans 15 amino acids.

With regard to this clonotype: The junction and the germline gene differ at one end; a read error may be behind it. The chain couples TRBV28 to TRBJ2-7; D possibly matches TRBD1 or TRBD2 (6 bases each). This CDR3 spans 13 amino acids. Germline V gene lookup returns CDR1 MDHEN and CDR2 SYDVKM. The CDR3: CASGFRGAGEQYF. The CDR3 nucleotides read TGTGCCAGCGGTTTCAGGGGCGCGGGGGAGCAGTACTTC.

As regards this clonotype: One base away lies a much larger clone, so this may be a sequencing read error. V is TRBV29-1 and J is TRBJ2-4; D remains unclear. The germline V and J ends were trimmed by 4 bases and 6 bases, with 13 bases remaining between them. The germline V gene has CDR1 SQVTM and CDR2 ANQGSEA. CDR3 length: 13 amino acids. The CDR3 reads CSVGTGSGNIQYF. The CDR3 DNA reads as TGCAGCGTTGGGACGGGCTCGGGAAACATTCAGTACTTC.

The chain uses TRBV7-9 and TRBJ2-4; 11 positions agree with TRBD1. With the DNA end fitting TRBJ2-7 better, the J assignment may be wrong. The CDR3 is 15 amino acids. Germline V gives CDR1 SEHNR, CDR2 FQNEAQ (reference sequence). This CDR3 reads CASSLASGQGAEQYF. For the CDR3, the DNA is TGTGCCAGCAGCTTAGCCAGCGGACAGGGGGCCGAGCAGTACTTC.

V gene TRBV29-1 combines with J gene TRBJ2-5; no firm D call. Germline V CDR1 and CDR2: SQVTM, ANQGSEA. This CDR3 is built from 12 residues. V lost 4 bases, J lost 4 bases, and 10 bases lay in between. DNA of the CDR3: TGCAGCGTTGTAGTGACTGGAGAGACCCAGTACTTC. It specifies CSVVVTGETQYF.

The chain couples TRBV11-2 to TRBJ1-1; TRBD1 matches at 10 bases. The CDR3 is 14 residues long. The germline gives CDR1 SGHAT, CDR2 FQNNGV. After removal of 3 bases from V and 7 bases from J, the junction contained 5 bases not matched to a gene. In DNA, the CDR3 is TGTGCCAGCAGCTTGAGACAGGGGGCGGATGAAGCTTTCTTT. Translated: CASSLRQGADEAFF.

The rearrangement uses TRBV5-1 and TRBJ1-2; D is ambiguous. CDR3 length: 13 residues. The germline V gene encodes CDR1 SGHRS and CDR2 YFSETQ. Trimming shortened V by 6 bases and J by 2 bases, and 11 bases separated the two germline ends. CDR3 sequence reads: CASTYDANYGYTF. In nucleotides, the CDR3 is TGCGCCAGCACCTACGACGCCAACTATGGCTACACCTTC.

The chain combines TRBV7-9 with TRBJ2-7, with unresolved D. CDR1 and CDR2 from the germline V gene are SEHNR and FQNEAQ (reference sequence). V was shortened by 7 bases and J by 4 bases, with 11 bases between the two germline ends. CDR3 length equals 12 residues. CDR3 in amino acids: CASNADGYEQYF. The CDR3, as DNA: TGTGCCAGCAACGCCGACGGTTACGAGCAGTACTTC. Looking up the rest from reference TRBV7-9 and TRBJ2-7 gives the full variable domain: DTGVSQNPRHKITKRGQNVTFRCDPISEHNRLYWYRQTLGQGPEFLTYFQNEAQLEKSRLLSDRFSAERPKGSFSTLEIQRTEQGDSAMYLCASNADGYEQYFGPGTRLTVT.

CDR3 in DNA: TGTGCCAGCAGCCCTCGACCAGCAGGCCTCTACGAGCAGTACTTC. It codes for CASSPRPAGLYEQYF. The chain combines TRBV7-2 with TRBJ2-7; D is undetermined. This CDR3 is 15 amino acids long. The germline CDR1 and CDR2 sequences are SGHTA and FQGNSA. V lost 5 bases to trimming and J lost 3 bases, with 17 bases between them. The variable domain in full, with the rest retrieved from reference TRBV7-2 and TRBJ2-7, is GAGVSQSPSNKVTEKGKDVELRCDPISGHTALYWYRQSLGQGLEFLIYFQGNSAPDKSGLPSDRFSAERTGGSVSTLTIQRTQQEDSAVYLCASSPRPAGLYEQYFGPGTRLTVT.

At least ten counts were recorded for this clonotype. The chain has TRBV12-5 and TRBJ1-1; D uncertain. The CDR3 extends over 16 amino acids. Germline values: CDR1 LGHNT, CDR2 FRNRAP. V lost 0 bases and J lost 5, with 16 bases in between. The CDR3 nucleotides are TGTGCTAGTGGTTTGGTACGAGCCCCCTTACGGACTGAAGCTTTCTTT. Encoded protein: CASGLVRAPLRTEAFF.

This clonotype came up many times. The chain joins TRBV6-2 or TRBV6-3 to TRBJ2-1; 7 bases are shared with TRBD1. V lost 3 bases to trimming and J lost 3 bases; unmatched junction nucleotides: 8. CDR3 length: 16 amino acids. The germline gives CDR1 MNHEY, CDR2 SVGEGT. The DNA for the CDR3 is TGTGCCAGCAGTTATCTCCCTAGACAGGGCTACAATGAGCAGTTCTTC. It is translated as CASSYLPRQGYNEQFF.

This clonotype was recorded a few times. V usage is TRBV28 and J usage is TRBJ1-2, with a possible D match to TRBD1 (5 bases). Trimming pared 3 bases from V and 4 bases from J, leaving 9 bases between. The CDR3 sequence is 13 residues long. Germline V gives CDR1 MDHEN, CDR2 SYDVKM. CDR3 sequence: CASSFRGPYGYTF. In DNA form, the CDR3 reads TGTGCCAGCAGTTTTAGGGGCCCCTATGGCTACACCTTC.

The chain uses TRBV20-1 and TRBJ1-2; no firm D call. The CDR3 is 15 amino acids. V shed 3 bases and J shed 2 bases, with 16 bases lying between them. The germline V gene has CDR1 DFQATT and CDR2 SNEGSKA (reference sequence). This CDR3 is CSARLRGQMNYGYTF. The CDR3 DNA follows: TGCAGTGCTAGGCTCCGTGGGCAGATGAACTATGGCTACACCTTC.

There are many counts of this clonotype. A much larger clone lies a single base off, so this may be a read error. The CDR3 DNA reads TGTGCCAGCAGTTACTCCTCCTTGGCAGGGATCTACAATGAGCAGTACTTC. Protein: CASSYSSLAGIYNEQYF. The chain combines TRBV6-6 with TRBJ2-1, with a possible D match to TRBD1 (5 bases). The J call may be wrong; the DNA end is better matched by TRBJ2-7. This CDR3 region has 17 residues. Germline CDR1 and CDR2: MNHNY and SVGAGI (reference sequence).

This clonotype occurred many times. V is TRBV2 and J is TRBJ2-5; D unresolved. The ends were cut back, 5 bases at V and 5 bases at J, with 12 bases in the middle. This CDR3 is 13 amino acids long. The germline CDR1 and CDR2 sequences are SNHLY and FYNNEI. The chain's CDR3 is CASSKNTEETQYF. The CDR3 coding sequence is TGTGCCAGCAGTAAGAACACGGAGGAGACCCAGTACTTC.

On this clonotype: Given a much more abundant clone one base away, this may be a read error. The chain uses TRBV27 and TRBJ2-3; no reliable D call. The CDR3 totals 15 residues. CDR1 is MNHEY, CDR2 SMNVEV, per germline (reference sequence). CDR3 nucleotide sequence: TGTGCCTGCAGTTTATGGCCTCTAAGCACAGATACGCAGTATTTT. Its translation is CACSLWPLSTDTQYF.

V and J are TRBV29-1 and TRBJ2-3; no clear D gene. With 6 bases removed from V and 0 bases from J, the gap between germline ends came to 7 bases. The CDR3 is made up of 12 amino acids. Germline CDR1 SQVTM, CDR2 ANQGSEA. DNA of the CDR3: TGCAGCGTCGAAACTAGCACAGATACGCAGTATTTT. Its protein is CSVETSTDTQYF.

In its sample, this clonotype was seen many times. The CDR3 region is CATSRGPTGEDTQYF. Here the CDR3 DNA reads TGTGCCACCAGCAGAGGCCCCACAGGGGAAGATACGCAGTATTTT. V and J are TRBV15 and TRBJ2-3; 7 nucleotides line up with TRBD1. V was clipped by 1 base and J by 5 bases; unmatched bases: 6. The germline gives CDR1 LNHNV, CDR2 YYDKDF (reference sequence). CDR3 size: 15 residues.

This clonotype was counted ten times or more. This chain joins TRBV5-6 and TRBJ2-7; the match to TRBD1 covers 7 bases. The length of the CDR3 is 15 residues. Germline V gene data show CDR1 as SGHDT and CDR2 as YYEEEE. J gave up 3 bases and V 4 bases, and 10 bases lay outside the gene matches. CDR3 amino acids: CASSDDRDPHYEQYF. The CDR3 bases are TGTGCCAGCAGCGACGACAGGGATCCGCACTACGAGCAGTACTTC.

In regard to this clonotype: One end of the junction is discordant with germline, which a read error may explain. The chain is built from TRBV20-1 and TRBJ2-6, with D possibly TRBD1 on 5 matching bases. The CDR3 length is 14 residues. Germline values: CDR1 DFQATT, CDR2 SNEGSKA (reference sequence). CDR3 loop: CSARIQAGANLLTF. The CDR3, as DNA: TGCAGTGCTAGAATCCAGGCTGGGGCCAACCTCCTGACTTTC.

The sample holds a few counts of this clonotype. A read error may produce the germline difference seen at one junction end. V is TRBV4-1 and J is TRBJ2-7; 10 nucleotides line up with TRBD1. Per germline, CDR1 MGHRA and CDR2 YSYEKL. The CDR3 has 15 amino acids. The CDR3 here is CANSHPGQGRYEQYF. As DNA, the CDR3 is TGCGCCAACAGCCACCCGGGACAGGGGCGTTACGAGCAGTACTTC.